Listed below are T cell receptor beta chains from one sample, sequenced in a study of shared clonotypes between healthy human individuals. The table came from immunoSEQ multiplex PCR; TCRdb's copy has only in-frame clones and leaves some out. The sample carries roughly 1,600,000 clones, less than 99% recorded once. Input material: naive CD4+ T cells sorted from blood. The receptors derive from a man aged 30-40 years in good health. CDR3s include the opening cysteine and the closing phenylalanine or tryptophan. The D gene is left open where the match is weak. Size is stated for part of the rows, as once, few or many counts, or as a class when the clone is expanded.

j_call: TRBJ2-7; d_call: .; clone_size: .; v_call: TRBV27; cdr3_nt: TGTGCCAGCAGTTTGTTGGAGGCCGCCGACGAGCAGTACTTC; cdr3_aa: CASSLLEAADEQYF
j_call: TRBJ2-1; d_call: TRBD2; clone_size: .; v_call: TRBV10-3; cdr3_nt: TGTGCCGCCACCAGCCTAGCGGGAGGGGGCAGTGAGCAGTTCTTC; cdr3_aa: CAATSLAGGGSEQFF
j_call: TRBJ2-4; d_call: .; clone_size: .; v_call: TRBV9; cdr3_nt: TGTGCCAGCACGTCTAGCGCGAGGGGGGACATTCAGTACTTC; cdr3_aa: CASTSSARGDIQYF
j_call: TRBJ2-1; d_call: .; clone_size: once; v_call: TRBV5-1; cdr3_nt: TGCGCCAGCAGCTTGGGGCAGGGCTTCAATGAGCAGTTCTTC; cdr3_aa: CASSLGQGFNEQFF
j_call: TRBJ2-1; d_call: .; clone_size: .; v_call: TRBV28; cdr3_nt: TGTGCCAGCAAAGGGTCCTACAATGAGCAGTTCTTC; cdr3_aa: CASKGSYNEQFF
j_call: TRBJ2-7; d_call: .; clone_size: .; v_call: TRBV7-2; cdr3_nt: TGTGCCAGCAGCTCCTCGGGACGTCTGGCCTACGAGCAGTACTTC; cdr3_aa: CASSSSGRLAYEQYF
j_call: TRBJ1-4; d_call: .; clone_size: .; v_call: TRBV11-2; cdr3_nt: TGTGCCAGCAGCTTATCTCGGGATGAAAAACTGTTTTTT; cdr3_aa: CASSLSRDEKLFF
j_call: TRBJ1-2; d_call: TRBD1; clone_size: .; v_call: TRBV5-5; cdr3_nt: TGTGCCAGCAGCTTGCGGGACAGCGGCTATGGCTACACCTTC; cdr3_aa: CASSLRDSGYGYTF
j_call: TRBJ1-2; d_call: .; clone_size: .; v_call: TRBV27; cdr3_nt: TGTGCCAGCAGCTCTTATGTAGGGGTTGGCTACACCTTC; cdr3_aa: CASSSYVGVGYTF
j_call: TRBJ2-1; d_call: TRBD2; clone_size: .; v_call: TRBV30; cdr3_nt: TGTGCCGGGGGGGTAAGCTCCTACAATGAGCAGTTCTTC; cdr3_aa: CAGGVSSYNEQFF
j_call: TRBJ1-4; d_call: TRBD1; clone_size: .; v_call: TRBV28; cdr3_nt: TGTGCCAGCAGTTTAGGGACAGCGGGTGAAAAACTGTTTTTT; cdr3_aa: CASSLGTAGEKLFF
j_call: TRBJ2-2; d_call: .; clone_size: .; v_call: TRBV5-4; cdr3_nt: TGTGCCAGCAGCTTGGGCTCATTGGGGACCGGGGAGCTGTTTTTT; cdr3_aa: CASSLGSLGTGELFF
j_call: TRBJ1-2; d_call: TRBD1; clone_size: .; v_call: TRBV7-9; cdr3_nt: TGTGCCAGCAGCTTGGGGGACAGGGATTCCTATGGCTACACCTTC; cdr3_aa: CASSLGDRDSYGYTF
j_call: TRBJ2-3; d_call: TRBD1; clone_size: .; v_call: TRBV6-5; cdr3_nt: TGTGCCAGCAGTTACCGTCAGGGGGCAGATACGCAGTATTTT; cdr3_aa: CASSYRQGADTQYF
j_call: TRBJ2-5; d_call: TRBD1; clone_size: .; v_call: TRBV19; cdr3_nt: TGTGCCTGTCAGGACAGGCGCGAGGGGACCCAGTACTTC; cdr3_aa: CACQDRREGTQYF
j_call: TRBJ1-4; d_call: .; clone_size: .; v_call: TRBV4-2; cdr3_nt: TGTGCCAGCAGCCAACCAGGGGAAGGTAATGAAAAACTGTTTTTT; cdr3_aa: CASSQPGEGNEKLFF
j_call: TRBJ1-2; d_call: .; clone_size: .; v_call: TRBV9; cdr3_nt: TGTGCCAGCAGCGTGGGATACAGGGCCGAATATGGCTACACCTTC; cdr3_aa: CASSVGYRAEYGYTF
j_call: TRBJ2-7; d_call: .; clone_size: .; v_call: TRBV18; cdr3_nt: TGTGCCAGCTCACTTAGGTCAATAAGCTACGAGCAGTACTTC; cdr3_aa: CASSLRSISYEQYF
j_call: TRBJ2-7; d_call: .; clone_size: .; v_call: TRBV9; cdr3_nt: TGTGCCAGCAGCGTATCAGGGTCAAGCGTCTACGAGCAGTACTTC; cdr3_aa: CASSVSGSSVYEQYF
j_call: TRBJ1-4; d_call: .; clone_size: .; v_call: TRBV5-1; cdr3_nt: TGCGCCAGCAGCCTACGGGGGCCTAATGAAAAACTGTTTTTT; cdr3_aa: CASSLRGPNEKLFF
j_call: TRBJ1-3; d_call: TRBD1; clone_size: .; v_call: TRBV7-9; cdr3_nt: TGTGCCAGCAGCGACCGGGACAGGGAGAACACCATATATTTT; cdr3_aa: CASSDRDRENTIYF
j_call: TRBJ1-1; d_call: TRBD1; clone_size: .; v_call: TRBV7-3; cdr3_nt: TGTGCCAGCAGTTTATTAACAGGGGGCCAGAGTGAAGCTTTCTTT; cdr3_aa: CASSLLTGGQSEAFF
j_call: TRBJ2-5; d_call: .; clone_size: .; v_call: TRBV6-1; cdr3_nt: TGTGCCAGCAGCCGGACCAGCTCGGAGACCCAGTACTTC; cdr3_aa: CASSRTSSETQYF
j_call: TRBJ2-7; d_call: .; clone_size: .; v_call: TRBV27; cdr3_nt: TGTGCCAGCAGTCCCCATCGTAGGAGCTCCTACGAGCAGTACTTC; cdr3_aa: CASSPHRRSSYEQYF
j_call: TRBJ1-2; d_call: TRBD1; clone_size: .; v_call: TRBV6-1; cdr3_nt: TGTGCCAGCAGTGCACAGGGGGTTAACTATGGCTACACCTTC; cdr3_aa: CASSAQGVNYGYTF
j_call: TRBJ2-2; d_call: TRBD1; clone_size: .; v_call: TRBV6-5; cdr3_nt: TGTGCCAGCAGGTCACAGGGGGTGGACGCCGGGGAGCTGTTTTTT; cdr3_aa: CASRSQGVDAGELFF
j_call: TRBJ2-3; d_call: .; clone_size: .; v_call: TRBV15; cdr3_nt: TGTGCCACCAAAGCGGCAGTCACAGATACGCAGTATTTT; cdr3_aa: CATKAAVTDTQYF
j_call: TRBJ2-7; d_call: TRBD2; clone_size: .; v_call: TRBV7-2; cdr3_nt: TGTGCCAGCAGCCCTACCCTAGCGGGGCGCTACGAGCAGTACTTC; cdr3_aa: CASSPTLAGRYEQYF
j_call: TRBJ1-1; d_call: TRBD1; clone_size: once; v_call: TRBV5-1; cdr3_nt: TGCGCCAGCAGAGAACAGGGGGCCACTGAAGCTTTCTTT; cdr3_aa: CASREQGATEAFF
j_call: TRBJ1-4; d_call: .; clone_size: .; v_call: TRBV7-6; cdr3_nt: TGTGCCAGCAGCTTAGAGGCCCCGGCAGGCTCAACCTTAAATGAAAAACTGTTTTTT; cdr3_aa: CASSLEAPAGSTLNEKLFF
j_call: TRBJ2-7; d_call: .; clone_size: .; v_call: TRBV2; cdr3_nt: TGTGCCAGCGGCAGGACAGTCTCCTACGAGCAGTACTTC; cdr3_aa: CASGRTVSYEQYF
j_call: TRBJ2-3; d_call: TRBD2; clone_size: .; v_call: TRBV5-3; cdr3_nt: TGTGCCGCCCAAAGGGGACTAGCGGGAGGAAGAGATACGCAGTATTTT; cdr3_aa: CAAQRGLAGGRDTQYF
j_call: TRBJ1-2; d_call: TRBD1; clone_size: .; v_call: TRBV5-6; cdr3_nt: TGTGCCAGCAGCTTTGGGGGACAGGCTTATGGCTACACCTTC; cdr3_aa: CASSFGGQAYGYTF
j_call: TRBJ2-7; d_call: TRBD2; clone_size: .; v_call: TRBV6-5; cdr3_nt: TGTGCCAGCAGCCGGGGGGATGAGCAGTACTTC; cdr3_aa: CASSRGDEQYF
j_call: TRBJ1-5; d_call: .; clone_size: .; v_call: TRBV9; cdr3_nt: TGTGCCAGCAGTAGACAGGGCAATCAGCCCCAGCATTTT; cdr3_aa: CASSRQGNQPQHF
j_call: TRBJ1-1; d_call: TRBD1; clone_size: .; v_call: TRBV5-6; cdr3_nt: TGTGCCAGCAGCCGGAGCGGGACAGGGGTTTCTGAAGCTTTCTTT; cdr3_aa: CASSRSGTGVSEAFF
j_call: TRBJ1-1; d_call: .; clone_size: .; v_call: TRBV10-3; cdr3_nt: TGTGCCATCAGTGAAGAGGGGACCACTGAAGCTTTCTTT; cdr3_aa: CAISEEGTTEAFF
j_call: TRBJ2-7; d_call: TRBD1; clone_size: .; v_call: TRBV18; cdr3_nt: TGTGCCAGCTCACCTTTAGGGACAGGGGGTTACGAGCAGTACTTC; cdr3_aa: CASSPLGTGGYEQYF
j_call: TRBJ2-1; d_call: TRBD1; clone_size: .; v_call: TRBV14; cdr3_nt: TGTGCCAGCAGCCAGGGACAGGGTGGTAGGCAGTTCTTC; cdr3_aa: CASSQGQGGRQFF
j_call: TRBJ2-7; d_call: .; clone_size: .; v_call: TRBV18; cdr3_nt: TGTGCCAGCTCCCCGGGGGAAGAGCAGTACTTC; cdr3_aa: CASSPGEEQYF
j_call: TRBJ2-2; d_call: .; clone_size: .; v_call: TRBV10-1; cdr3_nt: TGCGCCAGCAGTGGATCCAGGGGCCGGGAGCTGTTTTTT; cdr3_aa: CASSGSRGRELFF
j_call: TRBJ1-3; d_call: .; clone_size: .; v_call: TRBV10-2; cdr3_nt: TGCGCCAGTTCTCTGACTCGCCGAGGTGGAAACACCATATATTTT; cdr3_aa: CASSLTRRGGNTIYF
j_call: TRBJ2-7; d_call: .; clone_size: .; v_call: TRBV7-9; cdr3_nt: TGTGCCAGCAGCTTAGACCCGGACCGGGGGAACTCCTACGAGCAGTACTTC; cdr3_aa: CASSLDPDRGNSYEQYF
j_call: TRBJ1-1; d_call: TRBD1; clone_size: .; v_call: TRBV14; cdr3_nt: TGTGCCAGCAGCCCCGGACAGGGATTAGATATGAACACTGAAGCTTTCTTT; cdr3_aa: CASSPGQGLDMNTEAFF
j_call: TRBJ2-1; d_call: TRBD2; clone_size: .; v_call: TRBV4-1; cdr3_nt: TGCGCCAGCAGCCCTACGCCTAGCGGGAGGGTTTATGAGCAGTTCTTC; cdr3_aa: CASSPTPSGRVYEQFF
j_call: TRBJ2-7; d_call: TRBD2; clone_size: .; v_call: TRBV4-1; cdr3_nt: TGCGCCAGCAGCCAAGAGAGACTAGCGGGAGGCTCCTACGAGCAGTACTTC; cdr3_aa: CASSQERLAGGSYEQYF
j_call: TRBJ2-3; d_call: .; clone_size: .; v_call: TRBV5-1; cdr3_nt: TGCGCCAGCAGCTTGGTGGGGGATAGCACAGATACGCAGTATTTT; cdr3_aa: CASSLVGDSTDTQYF
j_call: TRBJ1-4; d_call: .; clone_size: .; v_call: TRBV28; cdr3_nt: TGTGCCAGCAGTTTATCCAATGAAAAACTGTTTTTT; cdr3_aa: CASSLSNEKLFF
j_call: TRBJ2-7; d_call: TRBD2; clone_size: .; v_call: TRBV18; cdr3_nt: TGTGCCAGCTCATCCGCTAGCGGGAGGACGGACGAGCAGTACTTC; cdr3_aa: CASSSASGRTDEQYF
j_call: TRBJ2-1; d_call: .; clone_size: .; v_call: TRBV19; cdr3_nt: TGTGCCAGTAGTATAGACATAAGCTCCTACAATGAGCAGTTCTTC; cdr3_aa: CASSIDISSYNEQFF
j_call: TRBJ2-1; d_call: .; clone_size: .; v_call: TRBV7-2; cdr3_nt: TGTGCCACCTCACCTCTAGGGCCCCTCGTCGATGAGCAGTTCTTC; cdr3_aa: CATSPLGPLVDEQFF
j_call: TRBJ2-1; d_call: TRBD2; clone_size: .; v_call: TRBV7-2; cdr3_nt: TGTGCCAGCAGTTTTACTAGCGGAAGATACAATGAGCAGTTCTTC; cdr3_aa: CASSFTSGRYNEQFF
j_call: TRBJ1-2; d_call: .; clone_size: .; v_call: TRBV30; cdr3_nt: TGTGCCTGGAGTGTACTCTATGGCTACACCTTC; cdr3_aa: CAWSVLYGYTF
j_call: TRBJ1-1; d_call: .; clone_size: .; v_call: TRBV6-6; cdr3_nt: TGTGCCAGCAGCCCGCCCGGAGGGGTGGAAGCTTTCTTT; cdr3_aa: CASSPPGGVEAFF